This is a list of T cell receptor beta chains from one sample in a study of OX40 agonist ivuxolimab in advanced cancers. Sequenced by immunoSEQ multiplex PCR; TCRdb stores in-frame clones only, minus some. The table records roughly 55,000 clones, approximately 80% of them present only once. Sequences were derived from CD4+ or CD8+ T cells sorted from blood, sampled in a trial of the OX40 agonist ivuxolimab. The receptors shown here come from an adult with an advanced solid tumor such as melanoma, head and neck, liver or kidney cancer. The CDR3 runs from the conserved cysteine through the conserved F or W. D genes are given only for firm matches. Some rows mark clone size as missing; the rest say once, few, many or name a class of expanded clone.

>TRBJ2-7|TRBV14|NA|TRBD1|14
TGTGCCAGCAGCCAGGGACAGGTCTCCTACGAGCAGTACTTC
CASSQGQVSYEQYF
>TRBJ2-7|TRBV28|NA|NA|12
TGTGCCAGCAGTTCCGGACAGCGCGAGCAGTACTTC
CASSSGQREQYF
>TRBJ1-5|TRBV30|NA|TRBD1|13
TGTGCATGGGACAGGGAAGGTCTAGGGCCCCAGCATTTT
CAWDREGLGPQHF
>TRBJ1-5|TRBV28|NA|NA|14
TGTGCCAGCAGTTTAGGCGGGGGCAATCAGCCCCAGCATTTT
CASSLGGGNQPQHF
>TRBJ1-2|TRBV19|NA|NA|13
TGTGCCAGTAGTATTGCGGTGAACTATGGCTACACCTTC
CASSIAVNYGYTF
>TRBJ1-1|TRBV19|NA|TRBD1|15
TGTGCCAGTAGTCTCCCGACAGGGAGGTTCACTGAAGCTTTCTTT
CASSLPTGRFTEAFF
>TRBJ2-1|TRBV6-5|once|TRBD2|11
TGTGCCAGCAGTCAAGGACTAGCGGAGTTCTTC
CASSQGLAEFF
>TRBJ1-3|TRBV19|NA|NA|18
TGTGCCAGTAGTATACTTACCCGACGGAGCCTCTCTGGAAACACCATATATTTT
CASSILTRRSLSGNTIYF
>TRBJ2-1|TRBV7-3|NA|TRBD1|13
TGTGCCAGCAGCCGACAGGGTTACAATGAGCAGTTCTTC
CASSRQGYNEQFF
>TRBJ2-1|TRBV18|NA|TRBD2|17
TGTGCCAGCTCACCGACTAGCGGGAGCCTCCCCGGCAATGAGCAGTTCTTC
CASSPTSGSLPGNEQFF
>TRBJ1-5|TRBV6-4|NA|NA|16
TGTGCCAGCAGTTCCTCGACGGCCCAATACAATCAGCCCCAGCATTTT
CASSSSTAQYNQPQHF
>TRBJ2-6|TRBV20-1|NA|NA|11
TGCAGTGCTACTGGGGCCAACGTCCTGACTTTC
CSATGANVLTF
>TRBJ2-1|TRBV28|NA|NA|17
TGTGCCAGCAGCTCGCCCAACTCCGGGACACTACAAGACCAGCAGTTCTTC
CASSSPNSGTLQDQQFF
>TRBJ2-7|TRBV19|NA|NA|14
TGTGCCAGTAGTTTCGGACAAGCAACCTACGAGCAGTACTTC
CASSFGQATYEQYF
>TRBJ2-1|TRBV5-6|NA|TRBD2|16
TGTGCCAGCAGCTTGGTTGGCGGGAGCTCCTACAATGAGCAGTTCTTC
CASSLVGGSSYNEQFF
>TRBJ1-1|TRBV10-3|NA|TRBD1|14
TGTGCCATCAGGGCCGGGACAGCTAACACTGAAGCTTTCTTT
CAIRAGTANTEAFF
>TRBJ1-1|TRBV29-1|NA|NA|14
TGCAGCGTTGAAGATCCAGTTTACAACACTGAAGCTTTCTTT
CSVEDPVYNTEAFF
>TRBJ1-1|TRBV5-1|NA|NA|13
TGCGCCAGCAGCTTGCCCAGCGGGACTGAAGCTTTCTTT
CASSLPSGTEAFF
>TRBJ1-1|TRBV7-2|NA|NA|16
TGTGCCAGCAGCTTATACCCCCAGGGCAGGGGCACTGAAGCTTTCTTT
CASSLYPQGRGTEAFF
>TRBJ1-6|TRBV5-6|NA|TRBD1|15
TGTGCCAGCAGCCGAACAGGGGGCCTAAATTCACCCCTCCACTTT
CASSRTGGLNSPLHF
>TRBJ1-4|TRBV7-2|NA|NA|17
TGTGCCAGCAGCTCCCGGGGAGGGGAGACAACTAATGAAAAACTGTTTTTT
CASSSRGGETTNEKLFF
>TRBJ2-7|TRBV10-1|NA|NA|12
TGCGCCAGCAGCGCCAGCTCCTACGAGCAGTACTTC
CASSASSYEQYF
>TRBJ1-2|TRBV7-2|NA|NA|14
TGTGCCAGCCATAGGGCCCCGGTCATGGATGGCTACACCTTC
CASHRAPVMDGYTF
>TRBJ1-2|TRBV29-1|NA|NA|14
TGCAGCGTTGAAAGTACGCCAGGAAATTATGGCTACACCTTC
CSVESTPGNYGYTF
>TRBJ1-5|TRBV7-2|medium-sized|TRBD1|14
TGTGCCAGCAGCTTAGCGACAGGGCATCAGCCCCAGCATTTT
CASSLATGHQPQHF
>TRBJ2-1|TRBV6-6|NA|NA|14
TGTGCCAGCAGAGGGGCGCAGGGTTGGGATGAGCAGTTCTTC
CASRGAQGWDEQFF
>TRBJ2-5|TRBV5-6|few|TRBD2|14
TGTGCCAGCAGCTTGGGACTAGCGGGGGGGACCCAGTACTTC
CASSLGLAGGTQYF
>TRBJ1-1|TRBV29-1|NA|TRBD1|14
TGCAGCGACAATACAGGGGCACCGAACACTGAAGCTTTCTTT
CSDNTGAPNTEAFF
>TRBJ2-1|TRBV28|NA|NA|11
TGTGCCAGCAGTTTGAGGTATGAGCAGTTCTTC
CASSLRYEQFF
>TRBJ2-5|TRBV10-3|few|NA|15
TGTGCCATCAGTGCGGGACCCCAGGGCGGGGAGACCCAGTACTTC
CAISAGPQGGETQYF
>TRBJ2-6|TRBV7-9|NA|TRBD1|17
TGTGCCAGCAGTTTTAGCACAGGGGCGGCCGGGGCCAACGTCCTGACTTTC
CASSFSTGAAGANVLTF
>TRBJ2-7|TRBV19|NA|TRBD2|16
TGTGCCAGTAGTACGAGGACTAGCCCAAAGGGTTACGAGCAGTACTTC
CASSTRTSPKGYEQYF
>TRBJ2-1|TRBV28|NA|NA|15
TGTGCCAGCAGTTCCCGGCGAAGGGAAGTAAGGGAGCAGTTCTTC
CASSSRRREVREQFF
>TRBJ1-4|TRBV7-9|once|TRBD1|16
TGTGCCAGCAGCCGATTATCCGGGACAGGGGGTGAAAAACTGTTTTTT
CASSRLSGTGGEKLFF
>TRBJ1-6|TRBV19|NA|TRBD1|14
TGTGCCAGTAGTGAGGGACAGGGGTATTCACCCCTCCACTTT
CASSEGQGYSPLHF
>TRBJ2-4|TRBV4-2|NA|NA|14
TGTGCCAGCAGCCAAGATGTCAGGGAAAACATTCAGTACTTC
CASSQDVRENIQYF
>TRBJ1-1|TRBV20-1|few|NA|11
TGCAGTGCTAGAGCAGACATTGAAGCTTTCTTT
CSARADIEAFF
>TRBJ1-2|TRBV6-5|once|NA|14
TGTGCCAGCAGTTACGCCAAGGGGACCTATGGCTACACCTTC
CASSYAKGTYGYTF
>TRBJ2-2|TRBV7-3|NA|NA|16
TGTGCCAGCAGCTTTTTTGAGGGCGGCGGGACCGGGGAGCTGTTTTTT
CASSFFEGGGTGELFF
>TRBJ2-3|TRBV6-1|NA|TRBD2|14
TGTGCCAGCAGTACTAGCGGGGGCACAGATACGCAGTATTTT
CASSTSGGTDTQYF
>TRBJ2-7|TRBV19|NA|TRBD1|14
TGTGCCAGTAGGAGGGGACAGGGGGCTGGCGAGCAGTACTTC
CASRRGQGAGEQYF
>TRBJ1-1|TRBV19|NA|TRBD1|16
TGTGCCAGTAGTATTACCGGGACAGGGCAGGGGACTGAAGCTTTCTTT
CASSITGTGQGTEAFF
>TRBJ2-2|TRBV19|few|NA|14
TGTGCCAGCTCAGACCCTAATTACACCGGGGAGCTGTTTTTT
CASSDPNYTGELFF
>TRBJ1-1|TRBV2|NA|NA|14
TGTGCCAGCAGCGCCCTCCAGCCGAACACTGAAGCTTTCTTT
CASSALQPNTEAFF
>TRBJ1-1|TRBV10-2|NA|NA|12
TGCGCCACCCGTACCGGGAACACTGAAGCTTTCTTT
CATRTGNTEAFF
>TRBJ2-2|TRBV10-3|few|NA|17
TGTGCCATCAGCCAAAGTAGGGGACTCGACCTCACCGGGGAGCTGTTTTTT
CAISQSRGLDLTGELFF
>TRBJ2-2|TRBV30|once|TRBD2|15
TGTGCCTGGAGTAGGGAGCGGGAGATTAGCCGGGAGCTGTTTTTT
CAWSREREISRELFF
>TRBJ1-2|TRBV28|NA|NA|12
TGTGCCAGCAGTTTAGGAGTCTATGGCTACACCTTC
CASSLGVYGYTF
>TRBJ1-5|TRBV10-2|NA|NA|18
TGCGCCAGCAGTGAGAACAGGGAGAGGGTCAGTAGCAATCAGCCCCAGCATTTT
CASSENRERVSSNQPQHF
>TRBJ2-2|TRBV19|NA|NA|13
TGTGCCAGTAGTACGGAGCACTCCGGGGAGCTGTTTTTT
CASSTEHSGELFF
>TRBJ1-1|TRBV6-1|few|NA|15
TGTGCCAGCAGTGGAAGGGATCGGTTGAACACTGAAGCTTTCTTT
CASSGRDRLNTEAFF
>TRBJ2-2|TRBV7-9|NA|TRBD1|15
TGTGCCAGCAGCTTACAGGGGGCGAAGACCGGGGAGCTGTTTTTT
CASSLQGAKTGELFF
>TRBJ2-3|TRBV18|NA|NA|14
TGTGCCACCCTCGTGAGTTCCAGCACAGATACGCAGTATTTT
CATLVSSSTDTQYF
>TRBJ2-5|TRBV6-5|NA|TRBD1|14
TGTGCCAGCAGTCCACAGGGGATTCAAGAGACCCAGTACTTC
CASSPQGIQETQYF
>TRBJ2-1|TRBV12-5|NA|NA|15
TGTGCTAGTGGTTTGGTAGGGCAGGTCTACAATGAGCAGTTCTTC
CASGLVGQVYNEQFF
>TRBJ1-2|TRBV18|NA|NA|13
TGTGCCAGCTCACGGGGGGGTGGCTATGGCTACACCTTC
CASSRGGGYGYTF
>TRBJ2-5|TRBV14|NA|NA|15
TGTGCCAGCAGCCAAGATTGGGGCAGGCAAGAGACCCAGTACTTC
CASSQDWGRQETQYF